Each of the 25 T cell receptor beta chains below was sequenced from the same sample in a study of regulatory T cells in long-lasting Graves disease. The time point denotes: persistent/refractory GD, antithyroid drugs over 5 years with positive TRAb. The TCR library was prepared using RNA isolated from PBMCs. Sequencing libraries for TCR beta were prepared with iRepertoire HTBI primers and Arm-PCR of CDR3 regions. One entry per CDR3 protein results from TCRdb running MiXCR on the multiplex PCR reads. The data contain a few hundred thousand distinct CDR3 sequences, 20% to 30% of them singletons. This sample comprised peripheral blood mononuclear cells (PBMCs), obtained when the disease was refractory, from a patient treated with antithyroid drugs. The source is a female donor with Graves disease.

This clonotype was picked up a small number of times. The V call is TRBV7-2, the J call TRBJ2-2; 13 nucleotides align to TRBD2. CDR3 length: 17 amino acids. After removal of 0 bases from V and 6 bases from J, the junction contained 4 bases not matched to a gene. Germline V lookup: CDR1 SGHTA, CDR2 FQGNSA. The CDR3 nucleotides are TGTGCCAGCAGCTTAGCCGGAGGACTAGCGGGAGCCGGGGAGCTGTTTTTT. Translation: CASSLAGGLAGAGELFF. Full variable domain (rest looked up from reference TRBV7-2 and TRBJ2-2): GAGVSQSPSNKVTEKGKDVELRCDPISGHTALYWYRQSLGQGLEFLIYFQGNSAPDKSGLPSDRFSAERTGGSVSTLTIQRTQQEDSAVYLCASSLAGGLAGAGELFFGEGSRLTVL.

This chain links TRBV20-1 with TRBJ2-2, with 7 bases aligning to TRBD2. With V trimmed by 3 bases and J by 6 bases, 13 bases remained unmatched. Germline CDR1 DFQATT, CDR2 SNEGSKA (reference sequence). The CDR3 totals 16 residues. CDR3: CSASTSGGPIAGELFF. CDR3 DNA sequence: TGCAGTGCTAGCACCTCGGGGGGACCAATTGCCGGGGAGCTGTTTTTT.

The rearrangement uses TRBV19 and TRBJ2-7; no firm D call. The germline CDR1 and CDR2 sequences are LNHDA and SQIVND (reference sequence). With 4 bases removed from V and 1 base from J, the gap between germline ends came to 8 bases. This CDR3 has 13 amino acids. The CDR3 loop is CASSTTPSYEQYF. CDR3 bases: TGTGCCAGTAGTACCACACCATCCTACGAGCAGTACTTC. The full variable domain, completed using reference TRBV19 and TRBJ2-7, is DGGITQSPKYLFRKEGQNVTLSCEQNLNHDAMYWYRQDPGQGLRLIYYSQIVNDFQKGDIAEGYSVSREKKESFPLTVTSAQKNPTAFYLCASSTTPSYEQYFGPGTRLTVT.

The sample holds a few counts of this clonotype. The rearrangement joins TRBV24-1 to TRBJ1-1; D is unclear. CDR1 is KGHDR and CDR2 is SFDVKD in the germline V gene. The CDR3 length is 11 residues. Trimming took 4 bases from V and 8 from J, leaving 7 bases between them. The CDR3 loop is CATSDRHEAFF. The CDR3 coding sequence is TGTGCCACCAGTGACCGACACGAAGCTTTCTTT.

The chain joins TRBV7-3 to TRBJ2-1; 10 positions agree with TRBD2. Unmatched junction bases numbered 14, after V lost 5 bases and J lost 4 bases. The germline V gene has CDR1 SGHTA and CDR2 FQGTGA. This CDR3 is built from 18 residues. As DNA, the CDR3 is TGTGCCAGCAGCCGGACTAGCGGAGGGCCATGGGGGTACAATGAGCAGTTCTTC. Translated, it gives CASSRTSGGPWGYNEQFF.

This sequence joins TRBV27 and TRBJ2-1; 9 bases are a match to TRBD2. V was clipped by 5 bases and J by 2 bases; unmatched bases: 4. CDR1 and CDR2 (germline): MNHEY, SMNVEV (reference sequence). CDR3 size: 15 residues. The CDR3 reads CASSLIAGAYNEQFF. The CDR3 DNA sequence: TGTGCCAGCAGTCTGATAGCGGGGGCCTACAATGAGCAGTTCTTC.

This clonotype was detected many times. The rearrangement uses TRBV30 and TRBJ1-2; D unresolved. CDR1 is GTSNPN and CDR2 is SVGIG in the germline V gene (reference sequence). V was pared by 0 bases and J by 8 bases, with 13 bases between. CDR3 size: 13 residues. The CDR3 is CAWSVADVVGYTF. In DNA form, the CDR3 reads TGTGCCTGGAGTGTGGCAGACGTTGTCGGCTACACCTTC.

This clonotype has ten or more counts. V usage is TRBV7-6 and J usage is TRBJ2-2, with 9 bases lining up with TRBD1. Germline assignment: CDR1 SGHVS and CDR2 FNYEAQ. V shed 5 bases and J 6 bases; nucleotides not matched to a gene: 7. The CDR3 totals 15 residues. In DNA, the CDR3 is TGTGCCAGCAGCCCGAGGGACAGGGTTGCCGGGGAGCTGTTTTTT. This codes for CASSPRDRVAGELFF.

This chain links TRBV27 with TRBJ2-5; no clear D gene. Deletions cut 5 bases from V and 9 bases from J, with 13 bases between. Per the germline V gene, CDR1 is MNHEY and CDR2 is SMNVEV (reference sequence). The CDR3 extends over 12 amino acids. The CDR3, as DNA: TGTGCCAGCAGTACCCACGCTGGGGCCCAGTACTTC. It codes for CASSTHAGAQYF.

CDR3 sequence (DNA): TGTGCCAGCAGGGAGTTAACAGGGGCGGCCGGGGAGCTGTTTTTT. Translated, it gives CASRELTGAAGELFF. This sequence joins TRBV7-2 and TRBJ2-2, with 7 bases fitting TRBD1. V lost 6 bases, J lost 6 bases, and 10 bases stayed unmatched. CDR3 length: 15 residues. Germline loops: CDR1 SGHTA, CDR2 FQGNSA. Full variable domain (rest looked up from reference TRBV7-2 and TRBJ2-2): GAGVSQSPSNKVTEKGKDVELRCDPISGHTALYWYRQSLGQGLEFLIYFQGNSAPDKSGLPSDRFSAERTGGSVSTLTIQRTQQEDSAVYLCASRELTGAAGELFFGEGSRLTVL.

This clonotype was picked up many times. V is TRBV7-2 and J is TRBJ2-7; D gene ambiguous. The CDR3 consists of 12 residues. Trimming removed 2 bases at V and 3 bases at J, with 5 bases between. CDR1 and CDR2 from the germline V gene are SGHTA and FQGNSA. CDR3 in amino acids: CASSLSNYEQYF. CDR3 nucleotides: TGTGCCAGCAGCTTAAGCAACTACGAGCAGTACTTC.

This clonotype appeared a few times. This rearrangement joins TRBV4-2 to TRBJ1-2; 10 nucleotides align to TRBD1. The CDR3 consists of 16 residues. Germline CDR1 reads LGHNA; CDR2 reads YNFKEQ. J was trimmed by 5 bases and V by 0 bases; bases with no gene match: 6. The CDR3 nucleotides read TGTGCCAGCAGCCAAGATCCCCGACAGGGGGCGTATGGCTACACCTTC. Translating it yields CASSQDPRQGAYGYTF.

This clonotype was counted a few times. The chain has TRBV29-1 and TRBJ2-7; D gene ambiguous. Looked up from germline, CDR1 is SQVTM and CDR2 is ANQGSEA. The V gene lost 7 bases and the J gene lost 7 bases, with 14 bases spanning the gap. There are 11 residues in the CDR3. As DNA, the CDR3 is TGCAGCGGATTCGTAAGTCGTGAGCAGTACTTC. The encoded protein is CSGFVSREQYF.

In regard to this clonotype: It is likely a read error, because the conserved phenylalanine at the end of the CDR3 is missing. The chain combines TRBV29-1 with TRBJ2-7; 12 bases fit TRBD1. CDR1 is SQVTM and CDR2 is ANQGSEA in the germline V gene. With V trimmed by 6 bases and J by 4 bases, 10 bases remained unmatched. CDR3 length: 15 amino acids. This chain's CDR3 is CSVHLRDRGHYEQYS. Written as DNA, the CDR3 is TGCAGCGTCCATCTTAGGGACAGGGGGCATTACGAGCAGTACTCC.

Details on this clonotype: The junction departs from germline at one end; a sequencing error may be responsible. The gene calls are TRBV6-5 and TRBJ1-1; a weak D match, TRBD1 (5 bases). Per the germline V gene, CDR1 is MNHEY and CDR2 is SVGAGI. The length of the CDR3 is 14 residues. CDR3 in amino acids: CVSSYRDLNTEAFF. The CDR3 DNA follows: TGTGTCAGCAGTTACCGGGACTTGAACACTGAAGCTTTCTTT.

Note on this clonotype: This may come from a read error, since a much larger clone is one base off. The genes are TRBV2 and TRBJ1-1; D gene ambiguous. The CDR3 has 12 amino acids. Germline V gene sequence: CDR1 SNHLY, CDR2 FYNNEI. Written as DNA, the CDR3 is TGTGCCAGCGCGGGAAGGAACACTGAAGCTCTCTTT. Translating it yields CASAGRNTEALF. The variable domain in full, completed from reference TRBV2 and TRBJ1-1, reads EPEVTQTPSHQVTQMGQEVILRCVPISNHLYFYWYRQILGQKVEFLVSFYNNEISEKSEIFDDQFSVERPDGSNFTLKIRSTKLEDSAMYFCASAGRNTEALFGQGTRLTVV.

This clonotype was recorded a few times. V usage is TRBV20-1 and J usage is TRBJ1-2; a possible D gene is TRBD1 (5 bases). Germline V CDR1 and CDR2: DFQATT, SNEGSKA (reference sequence). V shed 3 bases and J shed 0 bases, with 11 bases lying between them. The CDR3 spans 14 residues. The CDR3 loop is CSASRQTTNYGYTF. CDR3 sequence (DNA): TGCAGTGCTAGCCGACAGACTACTAACTATGGCTACACCTTC.

This clonotype was counted at least ten times. The chain carries TRBV20-1 and TRBJ2-7, with TRBD2 matching over 7 bases. The CDR3 sequence is 12 residues long. Germline assignment: CDR1 DFQATT and CDR2 SNEGSKA (reference sequence). The trim removed 4 bases at V and 4 bases at J, leaving 4 bases unmatched. CDR3 nucleotides: TGCAGTGCTACCAGGCGGGGGTACGAGCAGTACTTC. Amino acid sequence: CSATRRGYEQYF.

The chain is built from TRBV29-1 and TRBJ1-3, with TRBD1 identical over 8 bases. Germline V lookup: CDR1 SQVTM, CDR2 ANQGSEA. There are 14 residues in the CDR3. J gave up 7 bases and V 5 bases, and 10 bases lay outside the gene matches. The DNA of the CDR3 is TGCAGCGTTTTTCTCGGACAGGGAGGGAACACCATATATTTT. It codes for CSVFLGQGGNTIYF.

This clonotype came up many times. This rearrangement joins TRBV28 to TRBJ2-5; 9 nucleotides align to TRBD2. With 3 bases clipped from V and 4 bases from J, the junction kept 3 bases outside the gene matches. Per the germline V gene, CDR1 is MDHEN and CDR2 is SYDVKM. This CDR3 region has 14 residues. CDR3 region: CASSFAGGRETQYF. In nucleotides, the CDR3 is TGTGCCAGCAGTTTTGCGGGAGGGCGAGAGACCCAGTACTTC.

This clonotype has a count of ten or more. The chain employs TRBV20-1 and TRBJ2-5, with 7 bases fitting TRBD1. With 1 base clipped from V and 11 bases from J, the junction kept 4 bases outside the gene matches. The CDR3 contains 11 residues. Germline assignment: CDR1 DFQATT and CDR2 SNEGSKA (reference sequence). CDR3 coding DNA: TGCAGTGCTAGAGTACAGGGGTTACAGTACTTC. Its protein is CSARVQGLQYF.

Regarding this clonotype: Germline is not matched at one junction end, which may reflect a read error. The rearrangement joins TRBV6-2 or TRBV6-3 to TRBJ1-1; the match to TRBD1 covers 7 bases. The germline V gene has CDR1 MNHEY and CDR2 SVGEGT. This CDR3 has 15 residues. CDR3 amino acids: CASSWRGLGNTEAFF. The CDR3, as DNA: TGTGCCAGTAGTTGGAGGGGGCTGGGGAACACTGAAGCTTTCTTT.

This clonotype showed up just a few times. The V and J genes are TRBV11-1 and TRBJ2-2; a possible D gene is TRBD2 (6 bases). This CDR3 contains 14 residues. Trimming took off 4 bases at V and 6 bases at J, with 12 bases between the two ends. Germline lookup yields CDR1 SGHAT and CDR2 FQDESV (reference sequence). The CDR3 protein is CASSSLGEAGELFF. Here the CDR3 DNA reads TGTGCCAGCAGCTCACTTGGGGAGGCCGGGGAGCTGTTTTTT.

This clonotype has only a few counts. The rearrangement links TRBV29-1 to TRBJ1-3, with 7 nucleotides matching TRBD1. Germline V lookup: CDR1 SQVTM, CDR2 ANQGSEA. The CDR3 sequence is 14 residues long. V gave up 7 bases and J gave up 0 bases; unmatched junction bases: 6. This chain's CDR3 is CSADRDGSGNTIYF. CDR3 coding DNA: TGCAGCGCCGACAGGGACGGCTCTGGAAACACCATATATTTT.

This chain links TRBV2 with TRBJ1-3; 7 bases match TRBD1. The ends lost 6 bases at V and 1 base at J; junction bases unmatched: 6. The CDR3 loop spans 15 amino acids. CDR1 is SNHLY, CDR2 FYNNEI, per germline. The CDR3 loop reads CASSSSGGSGNTIYF. The CDR3 region has the DNA TGTGCCAGCAGCTCTTCAGGGGGTTCTGGAAACACCATATATTTT.